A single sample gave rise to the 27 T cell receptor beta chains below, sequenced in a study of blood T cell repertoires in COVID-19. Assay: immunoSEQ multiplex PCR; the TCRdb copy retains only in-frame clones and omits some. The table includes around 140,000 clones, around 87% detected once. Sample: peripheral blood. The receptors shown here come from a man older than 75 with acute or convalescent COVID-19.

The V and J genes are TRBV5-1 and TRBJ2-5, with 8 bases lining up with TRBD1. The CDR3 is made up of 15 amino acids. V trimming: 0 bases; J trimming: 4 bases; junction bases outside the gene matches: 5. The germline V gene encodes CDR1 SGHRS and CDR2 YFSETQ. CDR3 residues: CASSLVWTGTETQYF. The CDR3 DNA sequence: TGCGCCAGCAGCTTGGTCTGGACAGGGACAGAGACCCAGTACTTC.

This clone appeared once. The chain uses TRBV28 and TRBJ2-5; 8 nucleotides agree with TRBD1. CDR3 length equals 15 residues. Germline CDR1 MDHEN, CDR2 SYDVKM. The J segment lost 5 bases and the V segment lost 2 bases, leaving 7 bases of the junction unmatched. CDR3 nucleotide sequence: TGTGCCAGCAGTTTACCCCAGGGGGCGCAGGAGACCCAGTACTTC. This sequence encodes CASSLPQGAQETQYF.

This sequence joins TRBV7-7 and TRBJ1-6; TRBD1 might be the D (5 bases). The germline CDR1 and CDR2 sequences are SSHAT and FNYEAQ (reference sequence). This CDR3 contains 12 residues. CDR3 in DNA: TGTGGCAGGGAGTTCCTGAATTCACCCCTCCACTTT. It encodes CGREFLNSPLHF.

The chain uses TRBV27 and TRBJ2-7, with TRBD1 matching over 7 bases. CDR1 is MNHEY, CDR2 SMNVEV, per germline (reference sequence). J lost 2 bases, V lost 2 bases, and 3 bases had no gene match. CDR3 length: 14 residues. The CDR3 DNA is TGTGCCAGCAGTTTAGGGACAGTTCCCTACGAGCAGTACTTC. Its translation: CASSLGTVPYEQYF.

The CDR3 DNA follows: TGTGCCAGCAGCCTTGGACAGGGGGCGGATACGCAGTATTTT. It codes for CASSLGQGADTQYF. The V gene is TRBV7-2, the J gene TRBJ2-3; 11 bases align to TRBD1. CDR1 and CDR2 from the germline V gene are SGHTA and FQGNSA. The CDR3 length is 14 residues. With V trimmed by 5 bases and J by 6 bases, 4 bases remained unmatched.

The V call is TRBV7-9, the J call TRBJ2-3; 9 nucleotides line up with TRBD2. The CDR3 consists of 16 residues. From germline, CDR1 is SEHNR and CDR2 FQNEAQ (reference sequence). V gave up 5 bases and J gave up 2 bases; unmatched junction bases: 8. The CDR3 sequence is CASSPKAGGSTDTQYF. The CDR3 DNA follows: TGTGCCAGCAGCCCAAAGGCGGGAGGGTCCACAGATACGCAGTATTTT.

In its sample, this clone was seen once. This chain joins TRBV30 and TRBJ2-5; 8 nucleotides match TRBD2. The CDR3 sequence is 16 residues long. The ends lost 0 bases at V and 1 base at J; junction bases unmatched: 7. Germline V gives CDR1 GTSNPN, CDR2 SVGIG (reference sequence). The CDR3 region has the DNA TGTGCCTGGAGTGTACATAGCGGGATGGTCCAAGAGACCCAGTACTTC. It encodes CAWSVHSGMVQETQYF.

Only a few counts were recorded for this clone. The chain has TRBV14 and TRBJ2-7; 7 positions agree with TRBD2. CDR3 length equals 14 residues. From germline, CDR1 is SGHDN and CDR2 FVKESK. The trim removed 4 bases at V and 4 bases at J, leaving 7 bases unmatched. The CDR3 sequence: CASSLLGLEYEQYF. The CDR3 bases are TGTGCCAGCAGCCTATTAGGACTAGAGTACGAGCAGTACTTC.

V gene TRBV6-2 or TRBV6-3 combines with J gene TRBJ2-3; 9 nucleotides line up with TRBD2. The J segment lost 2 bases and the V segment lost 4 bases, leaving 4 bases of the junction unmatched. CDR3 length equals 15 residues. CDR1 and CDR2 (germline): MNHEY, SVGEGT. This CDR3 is CASSWLAGTTDTQYF. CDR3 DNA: TGTGCCAGCAGTTGGCTAGCGGGAACCACAGATACGCAGTATTTT.

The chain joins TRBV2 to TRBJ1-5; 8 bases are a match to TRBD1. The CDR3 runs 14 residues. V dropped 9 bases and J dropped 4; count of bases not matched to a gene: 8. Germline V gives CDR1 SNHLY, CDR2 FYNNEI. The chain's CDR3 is CASRQGMGNQPQHF. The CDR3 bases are TGTGCCAGTCGACAGGGGATGGGGAATCAGCCCCAGCATTTT.

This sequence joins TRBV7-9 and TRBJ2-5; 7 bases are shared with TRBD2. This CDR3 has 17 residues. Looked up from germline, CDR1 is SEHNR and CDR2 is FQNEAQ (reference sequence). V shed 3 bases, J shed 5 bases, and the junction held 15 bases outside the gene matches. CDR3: CASSFSAGVGIKETQYF. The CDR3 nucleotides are TGTGCCAGCAGCTTCAGCGCGGGAGTCGGAATTAAGGAGACCCAGTACTTC.

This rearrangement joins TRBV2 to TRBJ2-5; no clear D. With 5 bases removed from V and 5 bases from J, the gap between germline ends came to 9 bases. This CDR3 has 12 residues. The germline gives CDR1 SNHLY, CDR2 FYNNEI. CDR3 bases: TGTGCCAGCAGTCCTTCGTCCGAGACCCAGTACTTC. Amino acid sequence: CASSPSSETQYF.

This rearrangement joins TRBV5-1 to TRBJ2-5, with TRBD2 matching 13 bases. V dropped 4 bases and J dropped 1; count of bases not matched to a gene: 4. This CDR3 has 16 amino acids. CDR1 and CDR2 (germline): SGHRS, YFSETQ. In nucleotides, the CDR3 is TGCGCCAGCAGCCGGACTAGCGGGGGAGCCCAAGAGACCCAGTACTTC. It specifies CASSRTSGGAQETQYF.

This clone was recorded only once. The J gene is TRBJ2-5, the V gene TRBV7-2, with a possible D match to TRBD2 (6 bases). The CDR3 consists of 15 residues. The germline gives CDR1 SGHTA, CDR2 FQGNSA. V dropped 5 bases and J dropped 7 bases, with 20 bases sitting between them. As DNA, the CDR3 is TGTGCCAGCAGCCCCCCTCCGGGAACCGGGGGGACCCAGTACTTC. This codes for CASSPPPGTGGTQYF.

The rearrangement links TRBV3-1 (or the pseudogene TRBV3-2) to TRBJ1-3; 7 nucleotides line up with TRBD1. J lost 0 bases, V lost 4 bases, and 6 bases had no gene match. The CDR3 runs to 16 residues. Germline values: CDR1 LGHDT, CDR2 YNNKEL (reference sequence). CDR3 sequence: CASSLRTGISGNTIYF. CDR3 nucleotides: TGTGCCAGCAGCCTCCGGACAGGCATCTCTGGAAACACCATATATTTT.

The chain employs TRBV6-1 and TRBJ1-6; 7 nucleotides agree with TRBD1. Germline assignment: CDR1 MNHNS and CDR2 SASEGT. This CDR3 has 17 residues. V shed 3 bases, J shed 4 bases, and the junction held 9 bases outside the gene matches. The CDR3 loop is CASSDRDRAGYNSPLHF. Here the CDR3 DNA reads TGTGCCAGCAGTGACAGAGACAGGGCGGGATATAATTCACCCCTCCACTTT.

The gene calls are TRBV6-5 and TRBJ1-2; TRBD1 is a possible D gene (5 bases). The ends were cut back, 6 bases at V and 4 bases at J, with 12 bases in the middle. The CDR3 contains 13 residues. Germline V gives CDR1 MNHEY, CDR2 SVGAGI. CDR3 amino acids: CASSSGFGYGYTF. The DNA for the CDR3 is TGTGCCAGCAGCTCAGGGTTTGGCTATGGCTACACCTTC.

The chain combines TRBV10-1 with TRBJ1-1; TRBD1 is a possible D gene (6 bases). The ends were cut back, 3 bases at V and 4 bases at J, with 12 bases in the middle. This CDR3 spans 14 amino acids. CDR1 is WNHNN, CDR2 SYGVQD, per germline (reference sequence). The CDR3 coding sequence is TGCGCCAGCAGTGACGGGGGGCGGCCCACTGAAGCTTTCTTT. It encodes CASSDGGRPTEAFF.

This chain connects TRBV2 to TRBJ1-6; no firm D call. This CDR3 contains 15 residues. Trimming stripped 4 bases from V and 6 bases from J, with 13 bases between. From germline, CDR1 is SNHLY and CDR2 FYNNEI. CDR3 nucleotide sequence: TGTGCCAGCAGTGCTAGCGAAAGCCTTAATTCACCCCTCCACTTT. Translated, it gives CASSASESLNSPLHF.

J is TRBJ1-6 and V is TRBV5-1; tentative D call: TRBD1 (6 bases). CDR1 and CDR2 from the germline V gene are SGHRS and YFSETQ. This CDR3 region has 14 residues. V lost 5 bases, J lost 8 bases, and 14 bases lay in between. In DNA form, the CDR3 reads TGCGCCAGCAGGCCAGGGGAATTTTATTCACCCCTCCACTTT. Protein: CASRPGEFYSPLHF. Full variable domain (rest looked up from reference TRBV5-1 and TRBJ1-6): KAGVTQTPRYLIKTRGQQVTLSCSPISGHRSVSWYQQTPGQGLQFLFEYFSETQRNKGNFPGRFSGRQFSNSRSEMNVSTLELGDSALYLCASRPGEFYSPLHFGNGTRLTVT.

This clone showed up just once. This chain's CDR3 is CACTSGAGGPRETQYF. The CDR3 DNA follows: TGTGCCTGCACCTCCGGGGCGGGGGGACCTCGGGAGACCCAGTACTTC. The V and J genes are TRBV30 and TRBJ2-5; 8 bases match TRBD2. Unmatched junction bases numbered 17, after V lost 6 bases and J lost 5 bases. Germline V lookup: CDR1 GTSNPN, CDR2 SVGIG (reference sequence). The CDR3 covers 16 residues.

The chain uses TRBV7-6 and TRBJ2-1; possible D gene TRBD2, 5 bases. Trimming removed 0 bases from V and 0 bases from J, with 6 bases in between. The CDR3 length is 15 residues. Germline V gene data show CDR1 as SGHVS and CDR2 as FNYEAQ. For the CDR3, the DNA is TGTGCCAGCAGCTTAGCTGGGAGCTCCTACAATGAGCAGTTCTTC. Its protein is CASSLAGSSYNEQFF.

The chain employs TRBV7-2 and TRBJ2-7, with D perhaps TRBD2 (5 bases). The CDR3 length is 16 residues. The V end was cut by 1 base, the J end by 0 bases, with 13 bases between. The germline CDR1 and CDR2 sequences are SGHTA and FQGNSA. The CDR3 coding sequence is TGTGCCAGCAGCTTAGTTGTTAGCGCGAACTCCTACGAGCAGTACTTC. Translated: CASSLVVSANSYEQYF. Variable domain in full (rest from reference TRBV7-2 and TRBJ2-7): GAGVSQSPSNKVTEKGKDVELRCDPISGHTALYWYRQSLGQGLEFLIYFQGNSAPDKSGLPSDRFSAERTGGSVSTLTIQRTQQEDSAVYLCASSLVVSANSYEQYFGPGTRLTVT.

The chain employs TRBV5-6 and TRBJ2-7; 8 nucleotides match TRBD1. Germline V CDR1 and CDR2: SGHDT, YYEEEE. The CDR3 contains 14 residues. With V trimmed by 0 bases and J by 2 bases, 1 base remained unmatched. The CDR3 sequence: CASSLGQGPYEQYF. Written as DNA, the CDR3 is TGTGCCAGCAGCTTGGGACAGGGGCCCTACGAGCAGTACTTC.

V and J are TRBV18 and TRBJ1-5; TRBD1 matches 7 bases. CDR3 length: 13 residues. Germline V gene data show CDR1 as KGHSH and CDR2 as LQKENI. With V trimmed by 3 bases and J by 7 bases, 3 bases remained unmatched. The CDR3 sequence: CASSPTGTQPQHF. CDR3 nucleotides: TGTGCCAGCTCACCGACAGGGACGCAGCCCCAGCATTTT.

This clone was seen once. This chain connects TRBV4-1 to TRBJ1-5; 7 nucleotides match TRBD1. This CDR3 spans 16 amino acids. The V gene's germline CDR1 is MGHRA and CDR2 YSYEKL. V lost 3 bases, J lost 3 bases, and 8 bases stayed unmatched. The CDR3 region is CASSQTGTVINQPQHF. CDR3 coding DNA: TGCGCCAGCAGCCAGACCGGGACAGTTATCAATCAGCCCCAGCATTTT.

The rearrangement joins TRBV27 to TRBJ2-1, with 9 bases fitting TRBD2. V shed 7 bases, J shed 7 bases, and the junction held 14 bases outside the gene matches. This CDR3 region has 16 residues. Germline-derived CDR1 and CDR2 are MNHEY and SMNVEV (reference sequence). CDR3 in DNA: TGTGCCAGCATAAGGTTAGGCGGGAGGGAGGGGAATGAGCAGTTCTTC. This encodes CASIRLGGREGNEQFF.